Shown below are 10 T cell receptor beta chains from a single sample sequenced in a study of cytotoxic CD8 clonotypes in ibrutinib-treated CLL. Only in-frame clones appear in the TCRdb table, and some are missing; sequencing was by immunoSEQ multiplex PCR. The sample records roughly 300,000 clones, 76% being singletons. The sequenced sample was PBMCs, obtained at disease progression, from a patient treated with ibrutinib. The receptors here all came from a human donor with chronic lymphocytic leukemia.

Only a few counts were recorded for this clone. The CDR3 here is CASSSGGTGKQPQHF. DNA of the CDR3: TGTGCCAGCAGCTCGGGGGGGACAGGGAAGCAGCCCCAGCATTTT. V usage is TRBV7-8 and J usage is TRBJ1-5, with 9 bases aligning to TRBD1. V gave up 4 bases and J gave up 7 bases; unmatched junction bases: 8. CDR3 size: 15 residues. Germline V gives CDR1 SGHVS, CDR2 FQNEAQ.

This clone was detected only a few times. CDR3 sequence reads: CASSSGGAYNSPLHF. CDR3 bases: TGTGCCAGCTCCTCAGGGGGGGCCTATAATTCACCCCTCCACTTT. The chain joins TRBV18 to TRBJ1-6, with TRBD1 matching 7 bases. This CDR3 spans 15 amino acids. After removal of 6 bases from V and 2 bases from J, the junction contained 4 bases not matched to a gene. CDR1 KGHSH and CDR2 LQKENI come from the germline V gene.

This clone was recorded a few times. The rearrangement uses TRBV27 and TRBJ1-2; D uncertain. CDR3 length: 14 amino acids. V lost 6 bases and J lost 1, with 12 bases in between. Germline V gene data show CDR1 as MNHEY and CDR2 as SMNVEV (reference sequence). The CDR3 loop reads CASSPTVSNYGYTF. Written as DNA, the CDR3 is TGTGCCAGCAGCCCTACGGTCAGTAACTATGGCTACACCTTC.

The V call is TRBV10-3, the J call TRBJ2-7; 13 nucleotides agree with TRBD2. Germline CDR1 reads ENHRY; CDR2 reads SYGVKD. The V and J ends lost 1 base and 3 bases, in that order; junction bases with no gene match: 6. CDR3 length: 17 amino acids. The CDR3 is CAISELTGTSGIYEQYF. CDR3 nucleotides: TGTGCCATCAGTGAGTTAACCGGGACTAGCGGGATCTACGAGCAGTACTTC.

The chain couples TRBV27 to TRBJ2-1; no clear D. The V end was cut by 6 bases, the J end by 4 bases, with 10 bases between. Germline lookup yields CDR1 MNHEY and CDR2 SMNVEV (reference sequence). This CDR3 has 13 residues. This CDR3 is CASSSARYNEQFF. DNA for the CDR3: TGTGCCAGCAGCTCAGCACGATACAATGAGCAGTTCTTC.

The chain links TRBV6-1 to TRBJ1-2; 7 nucleotides agree with TRBD1. The CDR3 loop spans 13 amino acids. Per the germline V gene, CDR1 is MNHNS and CDR2 is SASEGT. With V trimmed by 1 base and J by 6 bases, 2 bases remained unmatched. CDR3 sequence: CASSEVTGDGYTF. The CDR3 DNA follows: TGTGCCAGCAGTGAAGTAACAGGGGATGGCTACACCTTC.

The rearrangement links TRBV12-5 to TRBJ1-5; 11 bases align to TRBD1. Germline CDR1 and CDR2: LGHNT and FRNRAP. Unmatched junction bases numbered 7, after V lost 4 bases and J lost 5 bases. CDR3 length equals 16 residues. This CDR3 is CASGSIGQGAHQPQHF. The CDR3, as DNA: TGTGCTAGTGGTTCAATTGGACAGGGGGCCCATCAGCCCCAGCATTTT.

This chain connects TRBV28 to TRBJ2-7, with D possibly being TRBD1 (5 bases). From germline, CDR1 is MDHEN and CDR2 SYDVKM. V gave up 6 bases and J gave up 4 bases, with 19 bases separating them. The length of the CDR3 is 15 residues. The CDR3 DNA reads as TGTGCCAGCAGCCTCATAGCTCCCCCAGGGTACGAGCAGTACTTC. Its translation: CASSLIAPPGYEQYF.

The chain has TRBV7-9 and TRBJ2-1; no clear D gene. V lost 8 bases, J lost 0 bases, and 5 bases lay in between. The CDR3 totals 12 residues. The V gene's germline CDR1 is SEHNR and CDR2 FQNEAQ (reference sequence). For the CDR3, the DNA is TGTGCCAGCGTAAGCTCCTACAATGAGCAGTTCTTC. Its protein product is CASVSSYNEQFF. The full variable domain, rest sourced from reference TRBV7-9 and TRBJ2-1, is DTGVSQNPRHKITKRGQNVTFRCDPISEHNRLYWYRQTLGQGPEFLTYFQNEAQLEKSRLLSDRFSAERPKGSFSTLEIQRTEQGDSAMYLCASVSSYNEQFFGPGTRLTVL.

The chain is built from TRBV14 and TRBJ2-7; 10 nucleotides agree with TRBD2. J was trimmed by 5 bases and V by 5 bases; bases with no gene match: 6. The CDR3 is made up of 14 amino acids. From germline, CDR1 is SGHDN and CDR2 FVKESK. CDR3 amino acids: CASSGPGLAHEQYF. As DNA, the CDR3 is TGTGCCAGCAGCGGACCGGGACTAGCGCACGAGCAGTACTTC.